This TCR beta chain was retrieved from a study of T-cell reconstitution after alpha-beta-depleted transplantation in children. The V and J ends lost 6 bases and 7 bases respectively, with 14 bases between them. The CDR3 consists of 13 residues. Unique molecular identifiers were incorporated into the prepared TCRbeta library. TCRdb fed the PCR reads into MiXCR, producing one record per CDR3 protein. The data contain about 400,000 distinct CDR3 sequences, just over 20% of them singletons. The sample here was PBMCs from the stem cell graft donor, taken from the stem cell graft. V usage is TRBV12-3 or TRBV12-4 and J usage is TRBJ2-3, with D perhaps TRBD2 (6 bases). The sequence derives from a human donor who donated a stem cell graft to a child with acute myeloid leukemia. CDR3 protein: CASSLGGGNTQYF. The CDR3 DNA is TGTGCCAGCAGCCTGGGAGGCGGCAATACGCAGTATTTT.